Each of the 30 T cell receptor beta chains below was sequenced from the same sample in a study of response to subunit inactivated influenza vaccine. TCRdb called the RT-PCR reads again in MiXCR, with one record for every CDR3 protein. The sample consists of fewer than 800,000 distinct CDR3 sequences, around 16% of them appearing once. The sample consisted of PBMCs from blood, taken 12 days after vaccination. These receptors all come from a man aged 50-60 years who received an inactivated influenza vaccine.

The rearrangement uses TRBV7-9 and TRBJ2-1, with 10 bases lining up with TRBD1. CDR1 and CDR2 (germline): SEHNR, FQNEAQ (reference sequence). This CDR3 is 14 amino acids long. J was trimmed by 6 bases and V by 5 bases; bases with no gene match: 4. The CDR3 is CASSPGTGVNEQFF. CDR3 in DNA: TGTGCCAGCAGCCCCGGGACAGGGGTCAATGAGCAGTTCTTC.

The chain is built from TRBV20-1 and TRBJ2-7; 10 nucleotides agree with TRBD1. Germline trimming cut 5 bases from V and 11 bases from J; bases unmatched to any gene: 12. From germline, CDR1 is DFQATT and CDR2 SNEGSKA (reference sequence). The CDR3 extends over 13 amino acids. CDR3 bases: TGCAGTGCTGGGACAGGGGTCGCCGTAGAGGAGTACTTC. It specifies CSAGTGVAVEEYF.

The chain has TRBV27 and TRBJ2-1, with D possibly being TRBD1 (6 bases). V was trimmed by 3 bases and J by 8 bases, leaving 17 bases between them. The CDR3 totals 15 residues. Germline V gene lookup returns CDR1 MNHEY and CDR2 SMNVEV (reference sequence). The CDR3 reads CASSLVQGRGYEQFF. The CDR3 nucleotides are TGTGCCAGCAGTTTGGTACAGGGAAGAGGGTATGAGCAGTTCTTC.

This rearrangement joins TRBV20-1 to TRBJ1-5, with unresolved D. CDR1 is DFQATT, CDR2 SNEGSKA, per germline (reference sequence). Trimming stripped 0 bases from V and 7 bases from J, with 13 bases between. CDR3 size: 14 residues. CDR3 bases: TGCAGTGCTAGAGATCCTAGGGCTGGCCAGCCCCAGCATTTT. It encodes CSARDPRAGQPQHF.

This clonotype was picked up a small number of times. CDR3 sequence reads: CASSLGLRSTSGANVLTF. CDR3 bases: TGTGCCAGCAGTTTAGGGCTCAGGTCGACCTCTGGGGCCAACGTCCTGACTTTC. V usage is TRBV12-3 or TRBV12-4 and J usage is TRBJ2-6; no clear D. This CDR3 has 18 residues. V was cut by 1 base and J by 0 bases, with 13 bases left in between.

This clonotype was seen more than once but under ten times. The genes are TRBV5-6 and TRBJ1-5, with a possible D match to TRBD1 (5 bases). CDR3 size: 15 residues. Trimming stripped 1 base from V and 5 bases from J, with 13 bases between. The germline V gene encodes CDR1 SGHDT and CDR2 YYEEEE. CDR3 residues: CASSLTTGPDQPQHF. CDR3 DNA: TGTGCCAGCAGCTTGACCACAGGTCCCGATCAGCCCCAGCATTTT.

This clonotype was detected only a few times. V gene TRBV19 combines with J gene TRBJ1-1; no reliable D call. Germline lookup yields CDR1 LNHDA and CDR2 SQIVND (reference sequence). This CDR3 has 12 residues. Trimming stripped 6 bases from V and 7 bases from J, with 12 bases between. Here the CDR3 DNA reads TGTGCCAGTAGGGAAGAGGACGGTGAAGCTTTCTTT. This sequence encodes CASREEDGEAFF.

The gene calls are TRBV5-5 and TRBJ2-5; D is uncertain. Germline CDR1 SGHKS, CDR2 YYEKEE (reference sequence). V lost 1 base, J lost 4 bases, and 8 bases lay in between. The CDR3 is 13 amino acids. This CDR3 reads CASSLYYRETQYF. CDR3 bases: TGTGCCAGCAGCTTGTACTATCGAGAGACCCAGTACTTC.

This clonotype was detected only a few times. The rearrangement links TRBV2 to TRBJ2-4, with TRBD2 identical over 11 bases. Losses at the gene ends were 6 bases for V and 8 bases for J; bases not matched to a gene: 9. CDR3 length: 15 residues. Germline V CDR1 and CDR2: SNHLY, FYNNEI. This CDR3 is CASSSTSGSFYIQYF. CDR3 nucleotide sequence: TGTGCCAGCAGCAGTACTAGCGGGAGTTTTTACATTCAGTACTTC.

The chain is built from TRBV28 and TRBJ1-6, with D uncertain. Per the germline V gene, CDR1 is MDHEN and CDR2 is SYDVKM. With 1 base removed from V and 7 bases from J, the gap between germline ends came to 11 bases. This CDR3 has 15 amino acids. The CDR3 nucleotides read TGTGCCAGCAGTTTATTGGGGTTGGGCAATTCACCCCTCCACTTT. Amino acid sequence: CASSLLGLGNSPLHF. Variable domain in full (rest from reference TRBV28 and TRBJ1-6): DVKVTQSSRYLVKRTGEKVFLECVQDMDHENMFWYRQDPGLGLRLIYFSYDVKMKEKGDIPEGYSVSREKKERFSLILESASTNQTSMYLCASSLLGLGNSPLHFGNGTRLTVT.

The chain is built from TRBV5-1 and TRBJ1-6; D perhaps matches TRBD1 (6 bases). The CDR3 length is 14 residues. V dropped 1 base and J dropped 7 bases, with 9 bases sitting between them. The V gene's germline CDR1 is SGHRS and CDR2 YFSETQ. The CDR3 loop reads CASSLQGQNSPLHF. The CDR3, as DNA: TGCGCCAGCAGCTTGCAAGGACAGAATTCACCCCTCCACTTT.

Points on this clonotype: A read error may explain this, as a much larger clone is one base away. The CDR3 end shows no conserved phenylalanine or tryptophan, and so a read error is likely. The V call is TRBV25-1, the J call TRBJ2-5; TRBD2 might be the D (7 bases). The ends were cut back, 0 bases at V and 1 base at J, with 15 bases in the middle. Germline V CDR1 and CDR2: MGHDK, SYGVNS. CDR3 length: 17 residues. CDR3 protein: CASSEYLGGGPQETQYL. The CDR3 DNA reads TGTGCCAGCAGTGAATACCTCGGCGGGGGCCCCCAAGAGACCCAGTACTTA.

This clonotype was seen only a few times. One end of the junction varies from germline; a read error may be responsible. The V call is TRBV11-2, the J call TRBJ2-1, with TRBD1 matching over 8 bases. The germline V gene has CDR1 SGHAT and CDR2 FQNNGV. CDR3 size: 14 residues. CDR3 amino acids: CASSLGDRINEQFF. CDR3 coding DNA: TGTGCCAGCAGTTTAGGGGACAGGATAAATGAGCAGTTCTTC. Full variable domain (missing parts from reference TRBV11-2 and TRBJ2-1): EAGVAQSPRYKIIEKRQSVAFWCNPISGHATLYWYQQILGQGPKLLIQFQNNGVVDDSQLPKDRFSAERLKGVDSTLKIQPAKLEDSAVYLCASSLGDRINEQFFGPGTRLTVL.

The chain links TRBV9 to TRBJ2-3, with TRBD2 identical over 10 bases. Germline V gives CDR1 SGDLS, CDR2 YYNGEE. CDR3 length equals 16 residues. V was clipped by 0 bases and J by 4 bases; unmatched bases: 5. The CDR3 nucleotides read TGTGCCAGCAGCGTAGTGGCTAGCGGGGGCCCAGATACGCAGTATTTT. The encoded protein is CASSVVASGGPDTQYF. The whole variable domain, remainder taken from reference TRBV9 and TRBJ2-3, is DSGVTQTPKHLITATGQRVTLRCSPRSGDLSVYWYQQSLDQGLQFLIQYYNGEERAKGNILERFSAQQFPDLHSELNLSSLELGDSALYFCASSVVASGGPDTQYFGPGTRLTVL.

The J gene is TRBJ2-5, the V gene TRBV12-3 or TRBV12-4; 8 bases fit TRBD1. V trimming: 3 bases; J trimming: 4 bases; junction bases outside the gene matches: 10. The CDR3 consists of 16 residues. The CDR3 loop reads CASSFRQGAVGETQYF. CDR3 nucleotide sequence: TGTGCCAGCAGTTTCAGGCAGGGGGCAGTTGGAGAGACCCAGTACTTC.

As regards this clonotype: This could be a read error, since a much larger clone is one nucleotide away. The J gene is TRBJ1-5, the V gene TRBV19; TRBD1 matches 7 bases. Germline assignment: CDR1 LNHDA and CDR2 SQIVND (reference sequence). The CDR3 spans 15 residues. The chain's CDR3 is CVSKTGTANNQPQHF. The CDR3 coding sequence is TGTGTCAGTAAGACCGGGACAGCCAACAATCAGCCCCAGCATTTT.

This clonotype was seen only a few times. V and J are TRBV5-1 and TRBJ2-7; 11 bases line up with TRBD1. This CDR3 is 16 amino acids long. Germline V gives CDR1 SGHRS, CDR2 YFSETQ. V lost 4 bases, J lost 0 bases, and 6 bases stayed unmatched. DNA for the CDR3: TGCGCCAGCAGCCATGGACAGGGGGCAGCCTCCTACGAGCAGTACTTC. The encoded protein is CASSHGQGAASYEQYF.

V usage is TRBV2 and J usage is TRBJ2-7; the D is unclear. Trimming cost V 2 bases and J 5 bases, with 16 bases left between them. The CDR3 covers 15 residues. Germline V gene sequence: CDR1 SNHLY, CDR2 FYNNEI. The CDR3 loop is CASSEFFVGWNEQYF. For the CDR3, the DNA is TGTGCCAGCAGTGAATTTTTCGTTGGGTGGAACGAGCAGTACTTC.

Ten or more counts support this clonotype. Here the CDR3 DNA reads TGTGCCAGCAGCTCCCGACAGCTAGCCAAAAACATTCAGTACTTC. It yields the protein CASSSRQLAKNIQYF. This rearrangement joins TRBV7-2 to TRBJ2-4; TRBD1 might be the D (5 bases). From germline, CDR1 is SGHTA and CDR2 FQGNSA. Deletions cut 4 bases from V and 0 bases from J, with 10 bases between. There are 15 residues in the CDR3.

The rearrangement links TRBV2 to TRBJ2-7, with a tentative D call TRBD2 (6 bases). The CDR3 runs to 13 residues. Germline CDR1 SNHLY, CDR2 FYNNEI. The V and J ends lost 6 bases and 0 bases respectively, with 9 bases between them. The CDR3 DNA sequence: TGTGCCAGCAGGGAGGGCCTCTCCTACGAGCAGTACTTC. Amino acids: CASREGLSYEQYF.

This clonotype was observed a few times. The rearrangement joins TRBV29-1 to TRBJ2-2, with 8 nucleotides matching TRBD2. The V gene end was trimmed by 3 bases and the J gene end by 0 bases; junction bases not matched to a gene: 3. The CDR3 spans 15 residues. The germline CDR1 and CDR2 sequences are SQVTM and ANQGSEA. Here the CDR3 reads CSVDGGRTNTGELFF. The CDR3 coding sequence is TGCAGCGTTGATGGCGGGAGGACGAACACCGGGGAGCTGTTTTTT.

In its sample, this clonotype was seen many times. One junction end does not reproduce the germline sequence, and a read error may be involved. This sequence joins TRBV7-2 and TRBJ2-3; the D call may be TRBD1 or TRBD2 (5 bases each). There are 13 residues in the CDR3. Germline V CDR1 and CDR2: SGHTA, FQGNSA. CDR3 region: CASSLGVTDTQYF. The CDR3 DNA sequence: TGCGCCAGCAGCTTGGGGGTCACAGATACGCAGTATTTT.

This clonotype was detected only a few times. The chain couples TRBV7-6 to TRBJ2-1, with 11 positions matching TRBD2. V was pared by 4 bases and J by 3 bases, with 5 bases of the junction left unmatched. The length of the CDR3 is 16 residues. The germline gives CDR1 SGHVS, CDR2 FNYEAQ. This CDR3 reads CASSSQLAGDYNEQFF. The DNA for the CDR3 is TGTGCCAGCAGCTCCCAACTAGCGGGGGACTACAATGAGCAGTTCTTC.

This clonotype has ten or more counts. This chain uses TRBV7-2 with TRBJ2-4; D might be TRBD1 or TRBD2, each matching 5 bases. Between the trimmed V and J ends, which lost 8 bases and 4 bases, there was a span of 12 bases. The CDR3 extends over 13 amino acids. Germline V gene sequence: CDR1 SGHTA, CDR2 FQGNSA. CDR3 sequence reads: CASGTGSKNIQYF. DNA for the CDR3: TGTGCCAGCGGGACCGGATCAAAAAACATTCAGTACTTC.

The chain combines TRBV11-2 with TRBJ1-6, with D unresolved. V was shortened by 5 bases and J by 13 bases, with 18 bases between the two germline ends. The CDR3 runs to 14 residues. CDR1 is SGHAT and CDR2 is FQNNGV in the germline V gene. CDR3 region: CASSPAAGRWPLHF. The CDR3 nucleotides are TGTGCCAGCAGCCCCGCGGCAGGAAGGTGGCCCCTCCACTTT.

This chain connects TRBV4-3 to TRBJ2-7, with 7 bases identical to TRBD1. The CDR3 runs to 15 residues. The V segment lost 5 bases and the J segment 2 bases; nucleotides outside the gene matches: 9. Germline CDR1 LGHNA, CDR2 YSLEER. CDR3 loop: CASSYRGLGTYEQYF. DNA of the CDR3: TGCGCCAGCAGCTACAGGGGCCTGGGGACCTACGAGCAGTACTTC.

This clonotype showed up just a few times. This rearrangement joins TRBV15 to TRBJ2-1, with 10 bases identical to TRBD2. The CDR3 extends over 19 amino acids. V dropped 4 bases and J dropped 8; count of bases not matched to a gene: 20. Looked up from germline, CDR1 is LNHNV and CDR2 is YYDKDF (reference sequence). Written as DNA, the CDR3 is TGTGCCACCAGCACGGAGCGGACTAGCGGCCTCTTCGTGGGCGATGAGCAGTTCTTC. Its protein is CATSTERTSGLFVGDEQFF.

The DNA of the CDR3 is TGTGCCAGCAGCCAAGATGGCCAGGGGGTCTATAATTCACCCCTCCACTTT. Its translation: CASSQDGQGVYNSPLHF. V and J are TRBV3-1 and TRBJ1-6, with TRBD1 identical over 7 bases. V trimming: 0 bases; J trimming: 3 bases; junction bases outside the gene matches: 5. The CDR3 sequence is 17 residues long. Germline assignment: CDR1 LGHDT and CDR2 YNNKEL (reference sequence).

This clonotype was observed a few times. This chain links TRBV6-4 with TRBJ2-2; D not certain. Germline V CDR1 and CDR2: MRHNA, SNTAGT. V dropped 5 bases and J dropped 1 base, with 8 bases sitting between them. The CDR3 consists of 14 residues. The CDR3 here is CASSLQENTGELFF. DNA for the CDR3: TGTGCCAGCAGTCTGCAGGAGAACACCGGGGAGCTGTTTTTT.

The V gene is TRBV28, the J gene TRBJ2-7, with D possibly TRBD2 on 5 matching bases. This CDR3 is 14 amino acids long. V gave up 5 bases and J gave up 2 bases, with 13 bases separating them. Germline V CDR1 and CDR2: MDHEN, SYDVKM. CDR3 DNA sequence: TGTGCCAGCAGTGAGACTGGAGGTGCCTACGAGCAGTACTTC. Translating gives CASSETGGAYEQYF. The full variable domain, rest sourced from reference TRBV28 and TRBJ2-7, is DVKVTQSSRYLVKRTGEKVFLECVQDMDHENMFWYRQDPGLGLRLIYFSYDVKMKEKGDIPEGYSVSREKKERFSLILESASTNQTSMYLCASSETGGAYEQYFGPGTRLTVT.